A selection of T cell receptor beta chains follows, all from one sample in a study of blood T cells in healthy people across ages. TCRdb re-derived calls from the 5' RACE reads in MiXCR, one entry per CDR3 protein. The table records around 800,000 distinct CDR3 sequences, 55% to 65% of them present only once. Material: blood. The receptors originated from a man aged 30 to 45 in good health. Both conserved end residues are part of each CDR3. The D gene is left open where the match is weak. Size tells how often a clone was seen (once, few, many) or the class of an expanded clone, and some rows leave it out.

V: TRBV6-6
J: TRBJ2-1
size: once
length: 16
D: TRBD2
DNA: TGTGCCAGCAGTTACCTTGCGGGGGGCCAGGCGAATGAGCAGTTCTTC
CDR3: CASSYLAGGQANEQFF

V: TRBV2
J: TRBJ2-2
size: NA
length: 14
D: TRBD1
DNA: TGTGCCAGCAGTGTTAGCAGGGGGACCGGGGAGCTGTTTTTT
CDR3: CASSVSRGTGELFF

V: TRBV15
J: TRBJ1-4
size: NA
length: 15
D: NA
DNA: TGTGCCACCAGCAGTTCACGCCACGCTAATGAAAAACTGTTTTTT
CDR3: CATSSSRHANEKLFF

V: TRBV12-3/TRBV12-4
J: TRBJ1-2
size: few
length: 16
D: TRBD1
DNA: TGTGCCAGCAGTATAAGGACAGGGGGCATCAACTATGGCTACACCTTC
CDR3: CASSIRTGGINYGYTF

V: TRBV5-5
J: TRBJ1-6
size: NA
length: 17
D: TRBD1
DNA: TGTGCCAGCAGTACCGGGACAGGGATAACGTATAATTCACCCCTCCACTTT
CDR3: CASSTGTGITYNSPLHF

V: TRBV9
J: TRBJ2-7
size: NA
length: 14
D: NA
DNA: TGTGCCAGCAGCGTAGAAACCTCCTCCCACGAGCAGTACTTC
CDR3: CASSVETSSHEQYF

V: TRBV20-1
J: TRBJ2-1
size: NA
length: 16
D: TRBD2
DNA: TGCAGTGCTAGAGTTCACCCCGGGACTAGTTTTGATGAGCAGTTCTTC
CDR3: CSARVHPGTSFDEQFF

V: TRBV7-2
J: TRBJ2-3
size: NA
length: 17
D: NA
DNA: TGTGCCAGCAGCCCCTTAAGGCATAGCACTAGCACAGATACGCAGTATTTT
CDR3: CASSPLRHSTSTDTQYF

V: TRBV4-2
J: TRBJ2-3
size: NA
length: 15
D: NA
DNA: TGTGCCAGCAGCCAAGAAGGCAGGGTCACAGATACGCAGTATTTT
CDR3: CASSQEGRVTDTQYF

V: TRBV6-2/TRBV6-3
J: TRBJ2-5
size: NA
length: 14
D: NA
DNA: TGTGCCAGCAGTCGGGCCGGGACAAAAGAGACCCAGTACTTC
CDR3: CASSRAGTKETQYF

V: TRBV12-3/TRBV12-4
J: TRBJ2-4
size: NA
length: 18
D: TRBD1
DNA: TGTGCCAGCACGCTGGGACAGGGGGCGAGAGGAGCCAAAAACATTCAGTACTTC
CDR3: CASTLGQGARGAKNIQYF

V: TRBV7-6
J: TRBJ2-5
size: NA
length: 14
D: NA
DNA: TGTGCCAGCAGCGTAGGACCATTCCAAGAGACCCAGTACTTC
CDR3: CASSVGPFQETQYF

V: TRBV5-1
J: TRBJ1-5
size: NA
length: 17
D: TRBD1
DNA: TGCGCCAGCAGCTTCCATCGGAACAGGGGGCGCAAGCAGCCCCAGCATTTT
CDR3: CASSFHRNRGRKQPQHF

V: TRBV20-1
J: TRBJ2-1
size: NA
length: 14
D: NA
DNA: TGCAGTGCTAGGATCCGGGCGAAGTACAATGAGCAGTTCTTC
CDR3: CSARIRAKYNEQFF

V: TRBV10-2
J: TRBJ2-5
size: NA
length: 17
D: TRBD2
DNA: TGCGCCAGCAGTGAGTCGAAAACTAGCGGACTTCAAGAGACCCAGTACTTC
CDR3: CASSESKTSGLQETQYF

V: TRBV6-1
J: TRBJ1-5
size: NA
length: 16
D: TRBD1
DNA: TGTGCCAGCAGTGTCAGCTGGACAGGGATAGGTCAGCCCCAGCATTTT
CDR3: CASSVSWTGIGQPQHF

V: TRBV29-1
J: TRBJ1-2
size: few
length: 12
D: TRBD1
DNA: TGCAGCGTTGAGGGACAGGGGTTTGGCTACACCTTC
CDR3: CSVEGQGFGYTF

V: TRBV7-8
J: TRBJ2-5
size: once
length: 16
D: TRBD2
DNA: TGTGCCAGCAGCTCCCGGACTAGCGGGAACCAAGAGACCCAGTACTTC
CDR3: CASSSRTSGNQETQYF

V: TRBV6-2/TRBV6-3
J: TRBJ1-2
size: NA
length: 13
D: NA
DNA: TGTGCCAGCAGTTACAGGGTTTCGGATGGCTACACCTTC
CDR3: CASSYRVSDGYTF

V: TRBV6-2/TRBV6-3
J: TRBJ2-6
size: NA
length: 19
D: TRBD1
DNA: TGTGCCAGCAGTTCTCGGACAGGGGACTACCCCTCTGGGGCCAACGTCCTGACTTTC
CDR3: CASSSRTGDYPSGANVLTF

V: TRBV7-2
J: TRBJ2-1
size: NA
length: 17
D: TRBD2
DNA: TGTGCCAGCAGCTTAGGGGTTAGCGGGGGGGCCTACAATGAGCAGTTCTTC
CDR3: CASSLGVSGGAYNEQFF

V: TRBV27
J: TRBJ1-4
size: NA
length: 14
D: TRBD1
DNA: TGTGCCAGCAGCCAACAGGGGGCGGTTGAAAAACTGTTTTTT
CDR3: CASSQQGAVEKLFF

V: TRBV29-1
J: TRBJ1-1
size: NA
length: 12
D: TRBD1
DNA: TGCAGCGTTGAAGGGGACAGGGCTGAAGCTTTCTTT
CDR3: CSVEGDRAEAFF

V: TRBV24-1
J: TRBJ2-5
size: once
length: 14
D: NA
DNA: TGTGCCACCAGCCTCGGACCGTACCAAGAGACCCAGTACTTC
CDR3: CATSLGPYQETQYF

V: TRBV13
J: TRBJ2-7
size: NA
length: 13
D: NA
DNA: TGTGCCAGCAGCTACAAACGACAGAACGAGCAGTACTTC
CDR3: CASSYKRQNEQYF

V: TRBV2
J: TRBJ2-3
size: NA
length: 15
D: NA
DNA: TGTGCCAGCAGTGAAATGGCAGCCCGGGCAGATACGCAGTATTTT
CDR3: CASSEMAARADTQYF

V: TRBV6-5
J: TRBJ1-2
size: NA
length: 15
D: NA
DNA: TGTGCCAGCAGTTACAATCTGGACTGGGGCTATGGCTACACCTTC
CDR3: CASSYNLDWGYGYTF

V: TRBV7-6
J: TRBJ2-3
size: NA
length: 15
D: NA
DNA: TGTGCCAGCAGCACAGGAGAGAGACTAGTAGATACGCAGTATTTT
CDR3: CASSTGERLVDTQYF

V: TRBV13
J: TRBJ2-1
size: few
length: 14
D: TRBD2
DNA: TGTGCCAGCAGCCCGGGACTAGCGGCGTTTGAGCAGTTCTTC
CDR3: CASSPGLAAFEQFF

V: TRBV20-1
J: TRBJ2-1
size: NA
length: 14
D: TRBD2
DNA: TGCAGTTGCCTCGGACTAGCGGACTACAATGAGCAGTTCTTC
CDR3: CSCLGLADYNEQFF

V: TRBV6-5
J: TRBJ2-1
size: NA
length: 13
D: NA
DNA: TGTGCCAGCAGGCTCCTCTTAGGGTATGAGCAGTTCTTC
CDR3: CASRLLLGYEQFF

V: TRBV29-1
J: TRBJ1-2
size: NA
length: 15
D: NA
DNA: TGCAGCGGGTTGGAAACCTGGGTACCGGGCGCGGGCTACACCTTC
CDR3: CSGLETWVPGAGYTF

V: TRBV10-3
J: TRBJ2-5
size: NA
length: 16
D: TRBD2
DNA: TGTGCCACAGCTCCCGGGACTAGCGGGGTTTGGGAGACCCAGTACTTC
CDR3: CATAPGTSGVWETQYF

V: TRBV25-1
J: TRBJ1-2
size: NA
length: 15
D: NA
DNA: TGTGCCAGCAGTGGAGGCAAGGGGCTCGACTATGGCTACACCTTC
CDR3: CASSGGKGLDYGYTF

V: TRBV6-5
J: TRBJ1-6
size: NA
length: 15
D: NA
DNA: TGTGCCAGCAGTTACGGCGGGACGTCGAATTCACCCCTCCACTTT
CDR3: CASSYGGTSNSPLHF

V: TRBV9
J: TRBJ2-7
size: NA
length: 14
D: TRBD2
DNA: TGTGCCAGCAGCGTAGCGGGGGGGCAATACGAGCAGTACTTC
CDR3: CASSVAGGQYEQYF

V: TRBV12-3/TRBV12-4
J: TRBJ2-2
size: NA
length: 16
D: NA
DNA: TGTGCCAGCAGTTTATCCAGGATGATGAACACCGGGGAGCTGTTTTTT
CDR3: CASSLSRMMNTGELFF

V: TRBV5-1
J: TRBJ2-7
size: once
length: 14
D: TRBD1
DNA: TGCGCCAGCAGCTCGGGACAGGGGGCCGACGAGCAGTACTTC
CDR3: CASSSGQGADEQYF

V: TRBV12-3/TRBV12-4
J: TRBJ2-7
size: NA
length: 13
D: NA
DNA: TGTGCCAGCATCCCCCGGGCCCCATACGAGCAGTACTTC
CDR3: CASIPRAPYEQYF